These 18 T cell receptor beta chains were sequenced from one sample in a study of T cell responses to AZD1222 COVID-19 vaccine. Clones were read by immunoSEQ multiplex PCR, and TCRdb kept only the in-frame ones, dropping some. The data contain 68,000 or so clones, about 88% of them singletons. This specimen consisted of peripheral blood, obtained on day 0 of AZD1222 vaccination. The receptors shown here come from an adult in good health.

V and J are TRBV2 and TRBJ1-1; the D gene is possibly TRBD1 (5 bases). V was clipped by 6 bases and J by 2 bases, with 25 bases between them. Germline CDR1 and CDR2: SNHLY and FYNNEI. There are 18 residues in the CDR3. The CDR3 coding sequence is TGTGCCAGCAGGCGGGAGGAGGGGTCAGGGCGAAAAAACACTGAAGCTTTCTTT. Its translation: CASRREEGSGRKNTEAFF.

This chain connects TRBV10-2 to TRBJ2-5; D is undetermined. The CDR3 sequence is 12 residues long. Trimming removed 2 bases at V and 5 bases at J, with 6 bases between. Germline CDR1 and CDR2: WSHSY and SAAADI. The CDR3 loop reads CASSEGVETQYF. The CDR3 DNA reads as TGCGCCAGCAGTGAGGGAGTGGAGACCCAGTACTTC.

The J gene is TRBJ2-1, the V gene TRBV19; D is uncertain. The CDR3 covers 14 residues. Germline assignment: CDR1 LNHDA and CDR2 SQIVND (reference sequence). V gave up 1 base and J gave up 2 bases, with 6 bases separating them. The CDR3 DNA sequence: TGTGCCAGTAGTATAGCGGTGGCCTACAATGAGCAGTTCTTC. This encodes CASSIAVAYNEQFF.

This chain links TRBV19 with TRBJ2-3; the match to TRBD2 covers 10 bases. Germline CDR1 LNHDA, CDR2 SQIVND (reference sequence). This CDR3 has 18 residues. The V gene end was trimmed by 3 bases and the J gene end by 0 bases; junction bases not matched to a gene: 9. CDR3 loop: CASSIRLASGRSTDTQYF. The CDR3 DNA reads as TGTGCCAGTAGTATCCGGTTGGCTAGCGGGAGAAGCACAGATACGCAGTATTTT.

The rearrangement joins TRBV19 to TRBJ1-5, with D hard to call. The CDR3 extends over 12 amino acids. Germline CDR1 and CDR2: LNHDA and SQIVND (reference sequence). V lost 8 bases to trimming and J lost 3 bases, with 8 bases between them. DNA of the CDR3: TGTGCCAGTGGAACAGACAATCAGCCCCAGCATTTT. Translation gives CASGTDNQPQHF.

Here the CDR3 reads CASSKEDREFGGYTF. The CDR3, as DNA: TGTGCCAGCAGCAAAGAGGACAGGGAGTTCGGTGGCTACACCTTC. The J gene is TRBJ1-2, the V gene TRBV21-1; the D call TRBD1 from the table was never checked on the DNA. TRBV21-1 is a pseudogene locus. The CDR3 spans 15 residues.

V is TRBV6-5 and J is TRBJ2-1; 7 nucleotides line up with TRBD1. Germline V gene lookup returns CDR1 MNHEY and CDR2 SVGAGI. The CDR3 sequence is 13 residues long. Losses at the gene ends were 6 bases for V and 6 bases for J; bases not matched to a gene: 5. CDR3 nucleotides: TGTGCCAGCAGGCAGGGGGTACTCAATGAGCAGTTCTTC. Translating gives CASRQGVLNEQFF.

The rearrangement uses TRBV28 and TRBJ1-2; a possible D gene is TRBD1 (5 bases). The CDR3 runs 16 residues. Trimming took 6 bases from V and 4 from J, leaving 21 bases between them. Germline CDR1 is MDHEN and CDR2 is SYDVKM. The CDR3 region is CASRNGGRGRSYGYTF. CDR3 nucleotides: TGTGCCAGCAGAAATGGGGGGAGGGGAAGGAGCTATGGCTACACCTTC.

The chain employs TRBV5-1 and TRBJ1-1, with 8 bases fitting TRBD1. CDR3 length equals 12 residues. The J segment lost 11 bases and the V segment lost 5 bases, leaving 8 bases of the junction unmatched. Germline CDR1 reads SGHRS; CDR2 reads YFSETQ. CDR3 loop: CASSLVRGQAFF. In nucleotides, the CDR3 is TGCGCCAGCAGTCTCGTCAGGGGGCAGGCTTTCTTT.

V and J are TRBV28 and TRBJ2-5, with 7 bases fitting TRBD2. The CDR3 has 15 residues. Germline CDR1 is MDHEN and CDR2 is SYDVKM. The ends lost 6 bases at V and 2 bases at J; junction bases unmatched: 9. CDR3 sequence: CASSPPGRDQETQYF. The CDR3 DNA reads TGTGCCAGCAGCCCCCCAGGGAGGGATCAAGAGACCCAGTACTTC.

The chain links TRBV5-1 to TRBJ2-7; the D gene is possibly TRBD1 (5 bases). The V end was cut by 0 bases, the J end by 3 bases, with 13 bases between. The germline gives CDR1 SGHRS, CDR2 YFSETQ. The CDR3 spans 15 residues. CDR3 in DNA: TGCGCCAGCAGCTTGGCTAGGACAAGAGTCTACGAGCAGTACTTC. Translation: CASSLARTRVYEQYF.

The gene calls are TRBV5-5 and TRBJ2-5; 8 bases match TRBD2. This CDR3 is 14 amino acids long. Germline-derived CDR1 and CDR2 are SGHKS and YYEKEE (reference sequence). Unmatched junction bases numbered 6, after V lost 4 bases and J lost 4 bases. Written as DNA, the CDR3 is TGTGCCAGCAGCCCCATCCGGGAGGGAGAGACCCAGTACTTC. Translation: CASSPIREGETQYF.

The chain joins TRBV29-1 to TRBJ1-2; TRBD1 aligns across 7 bases. The junction had 11 bases not matched to a gene; V was cut back by 6 bases and J by 10 bases. CDR3 length: 12 amino acids. CDR1 is SQVTM, CDR2 ANQGSEA, per germline. CDR3 in DNA: TGCAGCGTCTCCACCGGGACAGAGATCTACACCTTC. This codes for CSVSTGTEIYTF.

In its sample, this clone was seen a few times. The chain carries TRBV12-3 or TRBV12-4 and TRBJ1-2, with D maybe TRBD1 (5 bases). This CDR3 region has 12 residues. Trimming left V 5 bases short and J 4 bases short, with 8 bases between. The CDR3 DNA reads as TGTGCCAGCAGTCTGACAGTCTATGGCTACACCTTC. This codes for CASSLTVYGYTF.

This sequence joins TRBV2 and TRBJ2-1; no reliable D call. Germline V gene lookup returns CDR1 SNHLY and CDR2 FYNNEI. V was pared by 9 bases and J by 3 bases, with 12 bases between. The CDR3 is made up of 13 amino acids. The CDR3 region is CASAPGYYNEQFF. The CDR3 nucleotides read TGTGCCAGTGCCCCCGGGTACTACAATGAGCAGTTCTTC. The full variable domain, in which reference TRBV2 and TRBJ2-1 provide the parts outside the CDR3, is EPEVTQTPSHQVTQMGQEVILRCVPISNHLYFYWYRQILGQKVEFLVSFYNNEISEKSEIFDDQFSVERPDGSNFTLKIRSTKLEDSAMYFCASAPGYYNEQFFGPGTRLTVL.

V is TRBV5-6 and J is TRBJ1-1; D remains unclear. The CDR3 covers 13 residues. Germline values: CDR1 SGHDT, CDR2 YYEEEE. The ends were cut back, 0 bases at V and 1 base at J, with 4 bases in the middle. This CDR3 reads CASSLGGNTEAFF. The CDR3 DNA is TGTGCCAGCAGCTTGGGGGGGAACACTGAAGCTTTCTTT.

This clone appeared once. The CDR3 DNA reads TGTGCCAGCAGTTTCACCACAGGGGCCGGAAATCAGCCCCAGCATTTT. Amino acids: CASSFTTGAGNQPQHF. The genes are TRBV28 and TRBJ1-5, with 7 bases fitting TRBD1. The CDR3 has 16 amino acids. V was pared by 3 bases and J by 4 bases, with 9 bases of the junction left unmatched. Germline CDR1 is MDHEN and CDR2 is SYDVKM.

V gene TRBV4-2 combines with J gene TRBJ1-5, with D maybe TRBD1 (6 bases). Germline V gene sequence: CDR1 LGHNA, CDR2 YNFKEQ. V was clipped by 5 bases and J by 6 bases, with 14 bases between them. CDR3 length: 14 amino acids. The CDR3 loop is CASSEDSPSQPQHF. The CDR3 DNA follows: TGTGCCAGCAGCGAGGACAGTCCATCTCAGCCCCAGCATTTT.